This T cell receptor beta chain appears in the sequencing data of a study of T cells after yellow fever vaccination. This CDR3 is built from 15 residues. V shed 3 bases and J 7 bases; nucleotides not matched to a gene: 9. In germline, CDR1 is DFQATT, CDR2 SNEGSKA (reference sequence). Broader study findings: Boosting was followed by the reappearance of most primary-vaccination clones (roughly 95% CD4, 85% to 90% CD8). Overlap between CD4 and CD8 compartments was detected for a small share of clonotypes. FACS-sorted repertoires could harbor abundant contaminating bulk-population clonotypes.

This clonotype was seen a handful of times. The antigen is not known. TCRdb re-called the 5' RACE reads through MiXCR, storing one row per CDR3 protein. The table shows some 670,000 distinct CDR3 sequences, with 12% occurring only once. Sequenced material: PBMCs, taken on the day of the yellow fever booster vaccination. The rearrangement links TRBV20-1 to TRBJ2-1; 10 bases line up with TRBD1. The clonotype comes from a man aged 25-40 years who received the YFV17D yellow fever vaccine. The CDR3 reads CSASFRDRGANEQFF. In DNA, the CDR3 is TGCAGTGCTAGCTTCCGGGACAGGGGAGCGAATGAGCAGTTCTTC.